What follows is one T cell receptor beta chain and its context. With V trimmed by 5 bases and J by 4 bases, 7 bases remained unmatched. Germline assignment: CDR1 SGHVS and CDR2 FNYEAQ. The CDR3 sequence is 17 residues long. The assay was immunoSEQ multiplex PCR, and TCRdb's table has in-frame clones only and misses some. The repertoire includes over 250,000 clones, around 89% of them detected once, and approximately 12% sits in the top ten. This sample stems from a study of blood T cell repertoires in COVID-19. V is TRBV7-6 and J is TRBJ2-1, with 14 bases fitting TRBD2. The specimen sequenced was peripheral blood. The sequence was obtained from an older woman with acute or convalescent COVID-19. CDR3 sequence: CASSTRLAGGTYNEQFF. CDR3 nucleotides: TGTGCCAGCAGCACCAGACTAGCGGGGGGGACGTACAATGAGCAGTTCTTC.